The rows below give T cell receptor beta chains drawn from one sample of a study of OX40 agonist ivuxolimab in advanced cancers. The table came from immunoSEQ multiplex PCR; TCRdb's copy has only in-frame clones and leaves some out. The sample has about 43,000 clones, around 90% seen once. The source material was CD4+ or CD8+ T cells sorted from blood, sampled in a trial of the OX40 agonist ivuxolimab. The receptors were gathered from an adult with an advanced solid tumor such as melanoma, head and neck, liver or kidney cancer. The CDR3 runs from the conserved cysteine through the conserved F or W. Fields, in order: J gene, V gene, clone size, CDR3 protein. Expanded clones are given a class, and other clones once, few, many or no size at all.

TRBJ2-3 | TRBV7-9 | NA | CASSLRLGDTDTQYF
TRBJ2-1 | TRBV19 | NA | CASSIKGWASYNEQFF
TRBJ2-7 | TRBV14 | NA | CASSPTGLYEQYF
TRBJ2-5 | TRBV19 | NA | CASSPGQGVGETQYF
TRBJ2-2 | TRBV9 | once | CASSAGGAGELFF
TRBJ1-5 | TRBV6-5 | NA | CASSYSIAGGTPQHF
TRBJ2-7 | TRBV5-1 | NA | CASSWDSTYEQYF
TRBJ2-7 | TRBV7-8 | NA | CASSRDDRREQYF
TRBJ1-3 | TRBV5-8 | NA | CASSSDRLEDSGNTIYF
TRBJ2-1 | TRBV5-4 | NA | CASVNPMKFNEQFF
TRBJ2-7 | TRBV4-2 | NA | CASSQEGSGASYEQYF
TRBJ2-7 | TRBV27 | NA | CASSLGGGGEQYF
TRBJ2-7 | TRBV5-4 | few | CASKGTEGEQYF
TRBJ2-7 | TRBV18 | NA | CASSPNFDSYEQYF
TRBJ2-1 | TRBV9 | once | CASSVTSDSYNEQFF
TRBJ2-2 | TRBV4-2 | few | CASSQEGSGPTGELFF
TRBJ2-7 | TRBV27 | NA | CASSPLDSTYEQYF
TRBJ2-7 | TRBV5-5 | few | CASSTGAYEQYF
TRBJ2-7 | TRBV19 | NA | CASRPWDSGGYEQYF
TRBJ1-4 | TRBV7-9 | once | CASSQGSHRREKLFF
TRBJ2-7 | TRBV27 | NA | CASSLGQNYEQYF
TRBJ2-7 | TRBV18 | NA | CASSPPIGSDRRSSYEQYF
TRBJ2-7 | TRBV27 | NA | CASSLSLTYEQYF
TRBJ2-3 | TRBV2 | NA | CASSGGDTQYF
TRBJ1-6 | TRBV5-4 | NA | CASSRGTGASSYNSPLHF
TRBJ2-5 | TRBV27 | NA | CASSLTLADQETQYF
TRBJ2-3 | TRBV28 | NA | CASSSGTSGGASRTDTQYF
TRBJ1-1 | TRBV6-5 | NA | CASSTGTVNTEAFF
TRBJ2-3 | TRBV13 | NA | CASSFNVAGPSTDTQYF
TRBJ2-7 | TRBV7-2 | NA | CASSLRTQIPPYEQYF
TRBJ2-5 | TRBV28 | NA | CASRLSGQETQYF
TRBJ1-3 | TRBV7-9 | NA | CASSIGQGSGNTIYF
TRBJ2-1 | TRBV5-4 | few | CASSLASGSEQFF
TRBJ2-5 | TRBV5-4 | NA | CASSISALQETQYF
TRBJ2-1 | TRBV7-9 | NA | CASSLGQGMVNEQFF
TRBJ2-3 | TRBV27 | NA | CASSFLSTDTQYF
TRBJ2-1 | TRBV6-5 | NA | CASSYKMGGSIEQFF
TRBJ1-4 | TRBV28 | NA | CASRFLDGEPNEKLFF
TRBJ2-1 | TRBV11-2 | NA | CASSTGLDNEQFF
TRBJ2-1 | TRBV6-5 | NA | CASQGGPGGYNEQFF
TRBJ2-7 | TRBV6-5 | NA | CASSYASGRDGYEQYF
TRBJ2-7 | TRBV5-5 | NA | CASSLGPPGEQYF
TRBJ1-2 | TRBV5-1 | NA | CASSLVLGSGYTF
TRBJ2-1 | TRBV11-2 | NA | CASSFGGSYNEQFF
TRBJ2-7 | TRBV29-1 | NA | CSVSGDYEQYF
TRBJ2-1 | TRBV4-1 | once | CASSQRAPYNEQFF
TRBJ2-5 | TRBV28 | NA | CASSTGDQETQYF
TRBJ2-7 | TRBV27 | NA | CASSPNRYEQYF
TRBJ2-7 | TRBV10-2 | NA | CASSEFGTLSYEQYF
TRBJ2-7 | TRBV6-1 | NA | CASTPRASYEQYF
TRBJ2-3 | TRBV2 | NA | CASRGAWGTDTQYF
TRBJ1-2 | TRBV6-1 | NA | CASNGLWEKGYTF
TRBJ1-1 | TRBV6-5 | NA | CASLGTNNTEAFF
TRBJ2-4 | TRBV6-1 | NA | CASSETYGVVYIQYF
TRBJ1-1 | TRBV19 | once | CASSEGTGSIEAFF
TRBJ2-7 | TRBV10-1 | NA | CASSAIGNYEQYF
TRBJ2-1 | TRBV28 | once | CASSFGQSTGEQFF
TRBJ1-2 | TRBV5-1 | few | CASSSRGEAYGYTF
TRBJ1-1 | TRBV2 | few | CASRGTVNTEAFF
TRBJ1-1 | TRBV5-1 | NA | CASSYRGNTEAFF